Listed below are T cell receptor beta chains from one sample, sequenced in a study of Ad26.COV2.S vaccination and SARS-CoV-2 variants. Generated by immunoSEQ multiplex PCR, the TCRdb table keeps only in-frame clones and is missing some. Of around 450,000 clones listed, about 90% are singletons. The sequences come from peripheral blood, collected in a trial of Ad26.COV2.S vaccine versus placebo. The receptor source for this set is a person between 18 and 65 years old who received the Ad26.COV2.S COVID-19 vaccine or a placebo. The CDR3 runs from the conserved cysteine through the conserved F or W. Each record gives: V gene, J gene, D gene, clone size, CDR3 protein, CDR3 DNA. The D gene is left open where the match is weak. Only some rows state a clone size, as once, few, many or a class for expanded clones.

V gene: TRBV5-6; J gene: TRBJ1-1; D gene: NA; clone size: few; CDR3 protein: CASSLLVRGRKGNTEAFF; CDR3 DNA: TGTGCCAGCAGCTTGCTGGTCAGGGGCCGCAAGGGGAACACTGAAGCTTTCTTT
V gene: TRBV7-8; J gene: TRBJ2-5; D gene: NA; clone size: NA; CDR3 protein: CASSLNGGTGTQETQYF; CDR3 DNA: TGTGCCAGCAGCTTAAATGGGGGAACAGGGACGCAAGAGACCCAGTACTTC
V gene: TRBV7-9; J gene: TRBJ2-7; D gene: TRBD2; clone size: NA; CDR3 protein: CASSLARGLAGVNYEQYF; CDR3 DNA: TGTGCCAGCAGCTTAGCGCGAGGACTAGCGGGAGTAAACTACGAGCAGTACTTC
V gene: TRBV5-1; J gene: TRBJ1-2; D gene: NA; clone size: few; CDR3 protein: CASSPAGRRGYTF; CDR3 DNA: TGCGCCAGCAGCCCGGCGGGCAGAAGAGGCTACACCTTC
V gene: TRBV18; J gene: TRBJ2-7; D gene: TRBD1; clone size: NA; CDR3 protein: CASSLVGQGNEQYF; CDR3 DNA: TGTGCCAGCTCACTGGTAGGACAGGGTAACGAGCAGTACTTC
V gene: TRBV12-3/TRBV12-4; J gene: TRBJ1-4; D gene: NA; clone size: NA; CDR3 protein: CASSFANEKLFF; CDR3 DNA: TGTGCCAGCAGTTTTGCTAATGAAAAACTGTTTTTT
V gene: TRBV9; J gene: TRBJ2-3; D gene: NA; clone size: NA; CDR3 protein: CASSVWQDDTDTQYF; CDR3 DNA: TGTGCCAGCAGCGTATGGCAGGATGACACAGATACGCAGTATTTT
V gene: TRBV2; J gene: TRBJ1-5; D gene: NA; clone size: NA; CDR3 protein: CASIPQRGSGQPQHF; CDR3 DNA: TGTGCCAGCATCCCTCAACGGGGGAGCGGTCAGCCCCAGCATTTT
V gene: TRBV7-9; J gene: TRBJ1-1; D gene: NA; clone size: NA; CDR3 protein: CASTSEVTNTEAFF; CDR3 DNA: TGTGCCAGCACCTCAGAAGTCACGAACACTGAAGCTTTCTTT
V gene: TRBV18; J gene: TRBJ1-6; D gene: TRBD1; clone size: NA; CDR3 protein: CASSPSRAGGNSPLHF; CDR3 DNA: TGTGCCAGCTCACCATCAAGAGCAGGGGGCAATTCACCCCTCCACTTT
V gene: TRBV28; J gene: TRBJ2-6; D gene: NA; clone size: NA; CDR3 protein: CASSPLQGTGANVLTF; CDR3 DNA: TGTGCCAGCAGTCCTCTTCAGGGAACTGGGGCCAACGTCCTGACTTTC
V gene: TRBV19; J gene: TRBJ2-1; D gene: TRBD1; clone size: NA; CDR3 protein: CASSTKSQGAEQFF; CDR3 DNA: TGTGCCAGTAGTACCAAATCACAGGGGGCTGAGCAGTTCTTC
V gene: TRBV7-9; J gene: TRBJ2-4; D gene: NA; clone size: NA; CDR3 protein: CASSALEAWAKNIQYF; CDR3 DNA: TGTGCCAGCAGCGCACTGGAAGCCTGGGCCAAAAACATTCAGTACTTC
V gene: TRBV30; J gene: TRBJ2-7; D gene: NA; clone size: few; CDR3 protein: CAWSETSDEQYF; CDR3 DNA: TGTGCCTGGAGTGAGACTTCCGACGAGCAGTACTTC
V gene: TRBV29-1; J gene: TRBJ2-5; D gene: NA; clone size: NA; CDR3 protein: CSVGFLAVRPTTQYF; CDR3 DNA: TGCAGCGTTGGGTTTTTGGCTGTTCGTCCTACGACCCAGTACTTC
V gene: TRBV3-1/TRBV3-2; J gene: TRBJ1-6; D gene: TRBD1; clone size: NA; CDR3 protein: CASSHGTANSPLHF; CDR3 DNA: TGTGCCAGCAGCCACGGGACAGCGAATTCACCCCTCCACTTT
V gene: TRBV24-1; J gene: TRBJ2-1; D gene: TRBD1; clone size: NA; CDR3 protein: CATSPDRGTSYNEQFF; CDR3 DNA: TGTGCCACCAGTCCAGACAGGGGCACCTCGTACAATGAGCAGTTCTTC
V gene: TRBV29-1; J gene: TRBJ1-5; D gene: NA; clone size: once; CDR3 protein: CSVEVGGGNQPQHF; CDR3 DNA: TGCAGCGTTGAAGTGGGAGGCGGCAATCAGCCCCAGCATTTT
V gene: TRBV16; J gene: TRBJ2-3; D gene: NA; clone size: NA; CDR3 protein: CASSQSSDTQYF; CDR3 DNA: TGTGCCAGCAGCCAATCATCAGATACGCAGTATTTT
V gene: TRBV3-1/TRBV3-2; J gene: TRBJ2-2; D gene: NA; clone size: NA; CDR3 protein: CASSQHGTGELFF; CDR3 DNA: TGTGCCAGCAGCCAGCATGGCACCGGGGAGCTGTTTTTT
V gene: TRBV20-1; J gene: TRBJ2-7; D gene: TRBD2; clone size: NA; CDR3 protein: CSAGGRYEQYF; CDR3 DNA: TGCAGTGCGGGAGGGCGTTACGAGCAGTACTTC
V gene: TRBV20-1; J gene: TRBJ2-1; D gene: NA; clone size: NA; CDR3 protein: CSASTGVGYNEQFF; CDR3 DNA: TGCAGTGCTAGTACCGGGGTGGGTTACAATGAGCAGTTCTTC